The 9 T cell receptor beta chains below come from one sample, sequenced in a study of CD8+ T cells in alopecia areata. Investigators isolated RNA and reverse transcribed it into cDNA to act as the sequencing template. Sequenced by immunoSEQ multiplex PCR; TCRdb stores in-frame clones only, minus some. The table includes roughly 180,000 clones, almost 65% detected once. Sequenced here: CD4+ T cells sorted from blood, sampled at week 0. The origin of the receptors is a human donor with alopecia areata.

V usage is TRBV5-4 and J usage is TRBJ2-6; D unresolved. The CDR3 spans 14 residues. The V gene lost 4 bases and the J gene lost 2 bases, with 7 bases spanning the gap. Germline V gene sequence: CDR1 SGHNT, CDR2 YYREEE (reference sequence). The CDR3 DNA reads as TGTGCCAGCAGCCCTACGACTGGGGCCAACGTCCTGACTTTC. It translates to CASSPTTGANVLTF.

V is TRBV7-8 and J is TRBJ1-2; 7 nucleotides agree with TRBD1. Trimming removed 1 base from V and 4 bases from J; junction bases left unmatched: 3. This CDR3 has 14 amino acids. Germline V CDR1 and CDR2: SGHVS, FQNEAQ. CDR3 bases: TGTGCCAGCAGCTTAGACACAGGGGTCTATGGCTACACCTTC. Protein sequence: CASSLDTGVYGYTF. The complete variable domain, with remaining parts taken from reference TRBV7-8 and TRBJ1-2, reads GAGVSQSPRYKVAKRGQDVALRCDPISGHVSLFWYQQALGQGPEFLTYFQNEAQLDKSGLPSDRFFAERPEGSVSTLKIQRTQQEDSAVYLCASSLDTGVYGYTFGSGTRLTVV.

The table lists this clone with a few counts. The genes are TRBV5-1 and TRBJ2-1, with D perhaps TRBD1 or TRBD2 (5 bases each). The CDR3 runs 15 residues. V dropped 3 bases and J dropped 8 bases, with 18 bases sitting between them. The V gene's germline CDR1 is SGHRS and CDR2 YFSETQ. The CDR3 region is CASSSGTLAPHEQFF. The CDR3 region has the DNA TGCGCCAGCAGCTCCGGGACCCTAGCCCCACATGAGCAGTTCTTC.

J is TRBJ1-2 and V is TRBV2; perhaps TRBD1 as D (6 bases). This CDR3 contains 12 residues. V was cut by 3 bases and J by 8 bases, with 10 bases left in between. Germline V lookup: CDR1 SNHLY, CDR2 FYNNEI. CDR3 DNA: TGTGCCAGCAGTGAGGGGACAAGAGGCTACACCTTC. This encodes CASSEGTRGYTF.

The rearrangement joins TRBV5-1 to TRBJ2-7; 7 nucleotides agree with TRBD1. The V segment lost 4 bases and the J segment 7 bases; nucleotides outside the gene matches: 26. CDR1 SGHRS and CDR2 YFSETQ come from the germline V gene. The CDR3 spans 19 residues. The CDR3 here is CASSGGLFGTAPYSWEQYF. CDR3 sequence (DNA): TGCGCCAGCAGCGGGGGTCTTTTCGGGACAGCGCCCTATTCGTGGGAGCAGTACTTC.

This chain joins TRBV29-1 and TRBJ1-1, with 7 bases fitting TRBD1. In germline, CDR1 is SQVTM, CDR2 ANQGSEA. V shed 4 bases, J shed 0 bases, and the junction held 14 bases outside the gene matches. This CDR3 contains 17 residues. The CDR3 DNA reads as TGCAGCGTTGGAGGGGCCAGGGGGAAGTGGGTGAACACTGAAGCTTTCTTT. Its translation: CSVGGARGKWVNTEAFF.

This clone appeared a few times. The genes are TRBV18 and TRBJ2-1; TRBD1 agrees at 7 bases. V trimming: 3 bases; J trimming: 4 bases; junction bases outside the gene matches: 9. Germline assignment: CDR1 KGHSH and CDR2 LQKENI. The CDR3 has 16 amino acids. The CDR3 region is CASSPQQGHQYNEQFF. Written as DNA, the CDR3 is TGTGCCAGCTCACCTCAACAGGGGCATCAATACAATGAGCAGTTCTTC.

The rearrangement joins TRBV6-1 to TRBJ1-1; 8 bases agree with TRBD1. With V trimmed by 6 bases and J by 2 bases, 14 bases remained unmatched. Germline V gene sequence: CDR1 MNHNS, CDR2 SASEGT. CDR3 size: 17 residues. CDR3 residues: CASSERDRGIGNTEAFF. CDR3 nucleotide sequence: TGTGCCAGCAGCGAAAGAGACAGGGGAATAGGAAACACTGAAGCTTTCTTT.

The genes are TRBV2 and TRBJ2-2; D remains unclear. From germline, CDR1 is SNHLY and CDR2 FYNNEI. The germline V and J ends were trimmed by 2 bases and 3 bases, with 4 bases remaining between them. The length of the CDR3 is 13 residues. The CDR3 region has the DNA TGTGCCAGCAGTGAACATGACACCGGGGAGCTGTTTTTT. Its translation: CASSEHDTGELFF. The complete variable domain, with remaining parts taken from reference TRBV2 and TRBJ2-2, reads EPEVTQTPSHQVTQMGQEVILRCVPISNHLYFYWYRQILGQKVEFLVSFYNNEISEKSEIFDDQFSVERPDGSNFTLKIRSTKLEDSAMYFCASSEHDTGELFFGEGSRLTVL.